The source of this T cell receptor (beta chain) is a study of blood T cells in healthy people across ages. Between the trimmed V and J ends, which lost 5 bases and 4 bases, there was a span of 12 bases. Germline CDR1 is MDHEN and CDR2 is SYDVKM. The CDR3 sequence is 15 residues long. About this clonotype: The antigen remains unidentified.

Total RNA was extracted at no less than 6 micrograms per sample. The use of a sample-barcoded 5' primer and a J-beta primer mix characterized a second PCR of roughly 7 to 11 cycles. From the 5' RACE reads, TCRdb called clonotypes with MiXCR, one entry per CDR3 protein. The sample has 650,000 to 1,000,000 distinct CDR3 sequences, about 42% seen once; the top ten hold 15% to 20%. General study findings and limits: Fewer expanded clones and more diversity marked long-lived versus aged donors.

This TCR was sampled from a man older than 75 in good health. The material sequenced was blood. The chain carries TRBV28 and TRBJ2-6; D perhaps matches TRBD1 (6 bases). CDR3 residues: CASSQTGPGANVLTF. CDR3 sequence (DNA): TGTGCCAGCAGTCAAACAGGGCCAGGGGCCAACGTCCTGACTTTC.